This record looks at one T cell receptor beta chain sequence and its context. This entry comes from a study of blood T cell repertoires in COVID-19. Overall study: The samples span acute and convalescent COVID-19 from the United States, Italy and Spain. PBMCs, B-cell-depleted T cells, or T cells provided the cDNA or gDNA that made up the material.

In the original processing: Estimation of nucleated cell counts relied on the amplification of reference gene primers. Clones were read by immunoSEQ multiplex PCR, and TCRdb kept only the in-frame ones, dropping some. The V and J calls and clone size are taken from that table; D and trimming were inferred from the DNA. Of more than 200,000 clones listed, 81% are singletons. This CDR3 spans 17 amino acids. Trimming stripped 3 bases from V and 3 bases from J, with 15 bases between. CDR1 and CDR2 from the germline V gene are LGHDT and YNNKEL (reference sequence). The specimen was peripheral blood. The TCR comes from a woman aged 80 or over with acute or convalescent COVID-19. The rearrangement uses TRBV3-1 (or the pseudogene TRBV3-2) and TRBJ1-6, with a possible D match to TRBD1 (6 bases). The CDR3 protein is CASSQSSTGIYNSPLHF. The CDR3 DNA reads as TGTGCCAGCAGCCAGAGCTCGACAGGAATCTATAATTCACCCCTCCACTTT.